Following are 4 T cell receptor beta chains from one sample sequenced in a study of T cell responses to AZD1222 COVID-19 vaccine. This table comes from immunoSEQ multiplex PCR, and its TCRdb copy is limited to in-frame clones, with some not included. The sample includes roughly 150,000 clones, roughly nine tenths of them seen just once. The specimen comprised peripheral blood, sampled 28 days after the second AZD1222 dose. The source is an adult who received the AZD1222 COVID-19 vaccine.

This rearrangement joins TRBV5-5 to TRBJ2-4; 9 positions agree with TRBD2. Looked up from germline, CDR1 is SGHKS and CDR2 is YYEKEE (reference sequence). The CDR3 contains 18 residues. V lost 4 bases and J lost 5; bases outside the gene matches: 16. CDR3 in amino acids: CASSRTGTSSRGENIQYF. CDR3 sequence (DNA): TGTGCCAGCAGCCGAACCGGGACTAGCAGTAGGGGTGAAAACATTCAGTACTTC.

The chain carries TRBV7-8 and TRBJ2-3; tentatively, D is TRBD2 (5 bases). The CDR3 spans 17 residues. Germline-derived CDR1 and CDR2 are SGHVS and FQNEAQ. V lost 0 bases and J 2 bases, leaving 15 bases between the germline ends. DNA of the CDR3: TGTGCCAGCAGCTTAGCGTCTACGGGGTCACCCACAGATACGCAGTATTTT. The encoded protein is CASSLASTGSPTDTQYF.

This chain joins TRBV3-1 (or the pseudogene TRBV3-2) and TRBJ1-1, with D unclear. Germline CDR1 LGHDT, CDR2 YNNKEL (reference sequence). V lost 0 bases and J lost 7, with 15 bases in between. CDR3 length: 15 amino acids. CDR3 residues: CASSQEPFGNSEAFF. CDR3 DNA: TGTGCCAGCAGCCAAGAGCCTTTTGGAAATAGTGAAGCTTTCTTT.

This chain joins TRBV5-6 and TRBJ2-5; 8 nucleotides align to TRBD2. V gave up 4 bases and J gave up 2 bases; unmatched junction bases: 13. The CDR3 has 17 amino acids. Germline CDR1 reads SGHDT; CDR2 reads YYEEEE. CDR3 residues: CASSRGFSGASQETQYF. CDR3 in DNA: TGTGCCAGCAGCCGGGGGTTTAGCGGGGCTTCTCAAGAGACCCAGTACTTC.